The table lists the clone carrying this TCR beta chain with a few counts. The data derive from a study of CD8 T cells in Susac syndrome. A quantity of roughly 0.5 to 1 ug RNA underwent reverse transcription using random hexamers. The authors amplified TCR beta CDR3 across 54 Vbeta and 13 Jbeta using immunoSEQ multiplex PCR. TCRdb fed the immunoSEQ multiplex PCR reads into MiXCR, producing one record per CDR3 protein. This table has about 71,000 distinct CDR3 sequences, 96% appearing once. This CDR3 is built from 14 residues. V dropped 3 bases and J dropped 3; count of bases not matched to a gene: 0. The germline V gene has CDR1 SGHVS and CDR2 FQNEAQ. Sequencing of TCR beta was carried out in blood CD8+ and CD4+ T cells.

This chain joins TRBV7-8 and TRBJ1-1; TRBD1 aligns across 11 bases. The specimen sequenced was CD4+ T cells from PBMCs. The receptor was derived from a human donor with multiple sclerosis. The CDR3: CASSLGQGDTEAFF. The CDR3 bases are TGTGCCAGCAGCTTGGGACAGGGGGACACTGAAGCTTTCTTT. The full variable domain, completed using reference TRBV7-8 and TRBJ1-1, is GAGVSQSPRYKVAKRGQDVALRCDPISGHVSLFWYQQALGQGPEFLTYFQNEAQLDKSGLPSDRFFAERPEGSVSTLKIQRTQQEDSAVYLCASSLGQGDTEAFFGQGTRLTVV.